Below are 25 T cell receptor beta chains sequenced from a single sample in a study of PD-1 blockade in classical Hodgkin lymphoma. Method: immunoSEQ multiplex PCR; TCRdb's copy keeps in-frame clones and lacks some. The sample consists of about 85,000 clones, about 90% of them appearing once. After autologous stem cell transplantation all patients relapsed, and prior brentuximab vedotin exposure differed between cohorts. Sequencing used peripheral blood mononuclear cells (PBMCs), obtained before the second cycle of nivolumab. The receptors here all came from a human donor with classical Hodgkin lymphoma.

The chain is built from TRBV5-4 and TRBJ2-2; D is perhaps TRBD1 (5 bases). V lost 0 bases and J lost 3, with 6 bases in between. The CDR3 loop spans 14 amino acids. Germline V gene data show CDR1 as SGHNT and CDR2 as YYREEE (reference sequence). In nucleotides, the CDR3 is TGTGCCAGCAGCTTGGACAGGTACACCGGGGAGCTGTTTTTT. Translated, it gives CASSLDRYTGELFF.

This chain connects TRBV7-9 to TRBJ1-4; D is unclear. V dropped 5 bases and J dropped 0 bases, with 7 bases sitting between them. CDR3 size: 14 residues. Germline V gene lookup returns CDR1 SEHNR and CDR2 FQNEAQ (reference sequence). This chain's CDR3 is CASSGYATNEKLFF. CDR3 DNA: TGTGCCAGCAGCGGCTATGCAACTAATGAAAAACTGTTTTTT.

The chain employs TRBV7-8 and TRBJ2-7, with 8 bases aligning to TRBD1. V was pared by 5 bases and J by 2 bases, with 8 bases of the junction left unmatched. Germline assignment: CDR1 SGHVS and CDR2 FQNEAQ. CDR3 length: 15 amino acids. CDR3 amino acids: CASSRLTGVTYEQYF. The CDR3 DNA follows: TGTGCCAGCAGCCGATTGACAGGGGTGACCTACGAGCAGTACTTC.

The rearrangement links TRBV6-1 to TRBJ2-4; D may be TRBD2 (5 bases). Germline assignment: CDR1 MNHNS and CDR2 SASEGT. The CDR3 length is 14 residues. Trimming removed 5 bases from V and 8 bases from J, with 16 bases in between. The CDR3 DNA is TGTGCCAGCAGTTGGGAAGTGGGAGAGTACATTCAGTACTTC. Translation: CASSWEVGEYIQYF.

The V call is TRBV5-1, the J call TRBJ2-3, with 7 nucleotides matching TRBD1. Germline CDR1 is SGHRS and CDR2 is YFSETQ. This CDR3 has 16 residues. The V and J ends lost 5 bases and 0 bases, in that order; junction bases with no gene match: 9. CDR3 amino acids: CASRLWTGPSTDTQYF. Here the CDR3 DNA reads TGCGCCAGCAGGCTATGGACAGGACCTAGCACAGATACGCAGTATTTT.

V is TRBV27 and J is TRBJ1-4; TRBD1 matches 7 bases. Looked up from germline, CDR1 is MNHEY and CDR2 is SMNVEV (reference sequence). The CDR3 contains 13 residues. The junction had 4 bases not matched to a gene; V was cut back by 5 bases and J by 7 bases. CDR3 in DNA: TGTGCCAGCAGTCCGACAGGGCCTGAAAAACTGTTTTTT. Translation gives CASSPTGPEKLFF.

The genes are TRBV5-6 and TRBJ1-2, with 11 nucleotides matching TRBD1. The CDR3 is 17 amino acids. CDR1 is SGHDT, CDR2 YYEEEE, per germline. The J segment lost 4 bases and the V segment lost 0 bases, leaving 8 bases of the junction unmatched. CDR3 sequence (DNA): TGTGCCAGCAGCTTGGAGCTCCGGGACAGGGGGACCTATGGCTACACCTTC. Protein sequence: CASSLELRDRGTYGYTF.

The genes are TRBV5-1 and TRBJ2-2; 11 nucleotides match TRBD1. Germline V lookup: CDR1 SGHRS, CDR2 YFSETQ. The CDR3 is 15 residues long. The trim removed 2 bases at V and 4 bases at J, leaving 1 base unmatched. This CDR3 is CASSFGQGATGELFF. CDR3 coding DNA: TGCGCCAGCAGCTTTGGACAGGGGGCCACCGGGGAGCTGTTTTTT.

The rearrangement links TRBV6-5 to TRBJ1-1; D not certain. V shed 0 bases and J shed 11 bases, with 16 bases lying between them. The V gene's germline CDR1 is MNHEY and CDR2 SVGAGI. The CDR3 is 14 amino acids. Here the CDR3 reads CASSYSQKAETAFF. The CDR3 region has the DNA TGTGCCAGCAGTTACTCCCAAAAGGCTGAAACTGCTTTCTTT.

In its sample, this clone was seen once. The chain joins TRBV10-3 to TRBJ1-3; 7 bases line up with TRBD1. The length of the CDR3 is 14 residues. CDR1 is ENHRY and CDR2 is SYGVKD in the germline V gene. Germline trimming cut 3 bases from V and 2 bases from J; bases unmatched to any gene: 1. The CDR3 DNA follows: TGTGCCATCAGTGAAGACAGGGCTGGAAACACCATATATTTT. As protein: CAISEDRAGNTIYF.

The rearrangement links TRBV5-1 to TRBJ2-1; 7 bases are a match to TRBD2. The germline CDR1 and CDR2 sequences are SGHRS and YFSETQ. This CDR3 contains 13 residues. With 5 bases clipped from V and 3 bases from J, the junction kept 2 bases outside the gene matches. The CDR3 nucleotides read TGCGCCAGCAGACTAGCGCTCTACAATGAGCAGTTCTTC. Protein product: CASRLALYNEQFF.

This chain uses TRBV19 with TRBJ1-5, with D unresolved. Looked up from germline, CDR1 is LNHDA and CDR2 is SQIVND (reference sequence). CDR3 length: 17 residues. Trimming removed 7 bases at V and 2 bases at J, with 21 bases between. The DNA of the CDR3 is TGTGCCAGTATCGGCAGAACTGGGTGGACTGGCAATCAGCCCCAGCATTTT. Its protein is CASIGRTGWTGNQPQHF.

This chain joins TRBV9 and TRBJ2-5, with D possibly being TRBD2 (7 bases). The CDR3 extends over 16 amino acids. The germline V and J ends were trimmed by 3 bases and 4 bases, with 19 bases remaining between them. Germline V lookup: CDR1 SGDLS, CDR2 YYNGEE. CDR3 sequence (DNA): TGTGCCAGCAGCGCCCACCTGGGGGGCGGGAGAGAGACCCAGTACTTC. This codes for CASSAHLGGGRETQYF.

The chain recombines TRBV7-3 with TRBJ2-1; D assignment may be TRBD1 or TRBD2 (5 bases each). CDR3 length: 12 residues. V was shortened by 5 bases and J by 7 bases, with 9 bases between the two germline ends. The germline V gene encodes CDR1 SGHTA and CDR2 FQGTGA. The DNA for the CDR3 is TGTGCCAGCAGCCGGGACGATAATGAGCAGTTCTTC. This translates into CASSRDDNEQFF.

The chain has TRBV6-6 and TRBJ2-3; perhaps TRBD2 as D (5 bases). This CDR3 has 13 residues. Trimming removed 6 bases at V and 4 bases at J, with 11 bases between. Germline CDR1 is MNHNY and CDR2 is SVGAGI (reference sequence). In DNA form, the CDR3 reads TGTGCCAGCAGACGTGTGGAGGCAGATACGCAGTATTTT. Encoded protein: CASRRVEADTQYF.

V usage is TRBV19 and J usage is TRBJ1-1; possibly TRBD1 for D (6 bases). The CDR3 sequence is 13 residues long. The germline gives CDR1 LNHDA, CDR2 SQIVND (reference sequence). Trimming pared 6 bases from V and 8 bases from J, leaving 16 bases between. The CDR3 here is CASSSPLGTEAFF. The CDR3 region has the DNA TGTGCCAGTAGCAGCCCCCTCGGGACAGAAGCTTTCTTT.

This clone has just one count. This chain uses TRBV6-6 with TRBJ1-1; 8 bases map to TRBD1. V was pared by 6 bases and J by 0 bases, with 9 bases of the junction left unmatched. The CDR3 runs to 16 residues. Germline CDR1 MNHNY, CDR2 SVGAGI (reference sequence). This CDR3 is CASSTYKQGVNTEAFF. CDR3 in DNA: TGTGCCAGCAGCACGTACAAACAGGGGGTGAACACTGAAGCTTTCTTT.

This clone has just a few counts. This sequence joins TRBV19 and TRBJ2-1, with TRBD2 matching over 12 bases. The trim removed 1 base at V and 10 bases at J, leaving 11 bases unmatched. This CDR3 is built from 17 residues. Germline V gene lookup returns CDR1 LNHDA and CDR2 SQIVND (reference sequence). Here the CDR3 reads CASSIGGGLAGFREQFF. DNA for the CDR3: TGTGCCAGTAGTATAGGAGGGGGACTAGCGGGTTTTAGGGAGCAGTTCTTC.

The chain employs TRBV4-1 and TRBJ2-1; D gene ambiguous. In germline, CDR1 is MGHRA, CDR2 YSYEKL. The CDR3 sequence is 16 residues long. Trimming left V 0 bases short and J 1 base short, with 10 bases between. The CDR3 DNA reads TGCGCCAGCAGCCAAGATGCGGCGGCGTCCTACAATGAGCAGTTCTTC. It codes for CASSQDAAASYNEQFF.

This clone was recorded only once. The rearrangement joins TRBV9 to TRBJ2-2, with D possibly matching TRBD2 (6 bases). The CDR3 spans 16 residues. The V and J ends lost 4 bases and 1 base respectively, with 14 bases between them. Looked up from germline, CDR1 is SGDLS and CDR2 is YYNGEE. The CDR3 coding sequence is TGTGCCAGCAGCACCCCCGGGCGGGGGAACACCGGGGAGCTGTTTTTT. It codes for CASSTPGRGNTGELFF.

The chain couples TRBV2 to TRBJ1-2, with 7 bases that match TRBD1. CDR3 length equals 14 residues. The germline V gene has CDR1 SNHLY and CDR2 FYNNEI. V was pared by 3 bases and J by 2 bases, with 3 bases of the junction left unmatched. This CDR3 is CASSDTGANYGYTF. CDR3 nucleotide sequence: TGTGCCAGCAGTGATACAGGGGCAAACTATGGCTACACCTTC.

V usage is TRBV27 and J usage is TRBJ1-2; D is perhaps TRBD1 (5 bases). Trimming left V 3 bases short and J 2 bases short, with 10 bases between. Per germline, CDR1 MNHEY and CDR2 SMNVEV (reference sequence). The CDR3 length is 14 residues. In nucleotides, the CDR3 is TGTGCCAGCAGTTTCTCGGGACGGAACTATGGCTACACCTTC. Translated, it gives CASSFSGRNYGYTF.

This rearrangement joins TRBV30 to TRBJ2-5, with D maybe TRBD1 (6 bases). This CDR3 spans 12 amino acids. Trimming removed 4 bases from V and 5 bases from J, with 11 bases in between. Germline-derived CDR1 and CDR2 are GTSNPN and SVGIG (reference sequence). CDR3 bases: TGTGCCTGGAAAGGCCAGGGGGAGACCCAGTACTTC. Its translation is CAWKGQGETQYF.

The chain is built from TRBV5-1 and TRBJ2-2, with 10 bases matching TRBD1. The CDR3 has 16 residues. CDR1 is SGHRS and CDR2 is YFSETQ in the germline V gene. Trimming removed 6 bases from V and 1 base from J; junction bases left unmatched: 6. The CDR3 region has the DNA TGCGCCAGCATCAACCGGGACAGGGGGAACACCGGGGAGCTGTTTTTT. Translation gives CASINRDRGNTGELFF.

The rearrangement uses TRBV5-4 and TRBJ1-2; D is uncertain. V lost 0 bases and J lost 6, with 9 bases in between. The germline V gene encodes CDR1 SGHNT and CDR2 YYREEE (reference sequence). The CDR3 is 13 residues long. The CDR3 reads CASSLERDDGYTF. CDR3 bases: TGTGCCAGCAGCTTGGAGAGGGATGATGGCTACACCTTC.